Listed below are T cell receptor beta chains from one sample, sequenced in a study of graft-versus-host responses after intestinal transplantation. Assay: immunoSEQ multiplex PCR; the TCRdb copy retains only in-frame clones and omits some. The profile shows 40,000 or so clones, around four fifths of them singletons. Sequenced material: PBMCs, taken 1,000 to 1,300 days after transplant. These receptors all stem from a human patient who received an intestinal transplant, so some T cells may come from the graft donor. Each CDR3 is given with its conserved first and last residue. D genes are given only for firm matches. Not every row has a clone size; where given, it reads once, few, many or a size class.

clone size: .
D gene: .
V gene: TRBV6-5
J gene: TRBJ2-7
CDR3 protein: CASSPYSAGDYEQYF
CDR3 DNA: TGTGCCAGCAGTCCTTACTCGGCAGGGGACTACGAGCAGTACTTC

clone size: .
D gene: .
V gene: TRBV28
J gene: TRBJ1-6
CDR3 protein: CATASYRDRLSNSPLHF
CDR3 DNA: TGTGCCACCGCCTCTTACAGGGACCGGCTATCGAATTCACCCCTCCACTTT

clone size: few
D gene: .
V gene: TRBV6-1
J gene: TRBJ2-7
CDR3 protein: CASSELGGSSYEQYF
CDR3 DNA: TGTGCCAGCAGTGAACTCGGGGGAAGCTCCTACGAGCAGTACTTC

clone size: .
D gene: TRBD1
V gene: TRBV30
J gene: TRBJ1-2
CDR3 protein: CACPDRGYNYGYTF
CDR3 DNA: TGTGCCTGCCCGGACAGGGGGTATAACTATGGCTACACCTTC

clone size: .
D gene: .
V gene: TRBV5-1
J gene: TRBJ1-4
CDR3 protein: CASSAGEGATNEKLFF
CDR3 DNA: TGCGCCAGCAGCGCGGGAGAAGGAGCAACTAATGAAAAACTGTTTTTT

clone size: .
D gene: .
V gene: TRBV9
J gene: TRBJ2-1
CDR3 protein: CASSAGIYNEQFF
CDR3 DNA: TGTGCCAGCAGCGCCGGGATTTACAATGAGCAGTTCTTC

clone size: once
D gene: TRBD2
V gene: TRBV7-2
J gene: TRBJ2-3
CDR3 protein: CASSPGTSSDTQYF
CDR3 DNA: TGTGCCAGCAGCCCAGGGACTAGTTCGGATACGCAGTATTTT

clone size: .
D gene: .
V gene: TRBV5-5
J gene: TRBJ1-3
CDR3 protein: CASSAQDLSGNTIYF
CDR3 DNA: TGTGCCAGCAGCGCCCAGGACCTCTCTGGAAACACCATATATTTT

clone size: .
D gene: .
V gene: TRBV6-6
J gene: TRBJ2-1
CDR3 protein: CASSYSLSNEQFF
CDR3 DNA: TGTGCCAGCAGTTACTCTTTAAGCAATGAGCAGTTCTTC

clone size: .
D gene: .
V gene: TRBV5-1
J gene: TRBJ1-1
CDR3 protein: CASSLGGDTEAFF
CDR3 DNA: TGCGCCAGCAGCCTTGGGGGCGACACTGAAGCTTTCTTT

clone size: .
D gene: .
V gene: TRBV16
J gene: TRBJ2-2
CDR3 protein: CASSQPRDRGRRAGELFF
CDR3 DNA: .

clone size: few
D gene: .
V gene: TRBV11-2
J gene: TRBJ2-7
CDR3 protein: CASEGEGLRNEQYF
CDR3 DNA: TGTGCCAGCGAAGGAGAGGGGTTGAGAAACGAGCAGTACTTC

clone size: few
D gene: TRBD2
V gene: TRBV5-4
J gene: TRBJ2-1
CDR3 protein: CASSPSSGRLWNEQFF
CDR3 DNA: TGTGCCAGCAGCCCCTCTAGCGGGAGACTATGGAATGAGCAGTTCTTC

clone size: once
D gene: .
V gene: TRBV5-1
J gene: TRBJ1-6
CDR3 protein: CASKQDTLVGNSPLHF
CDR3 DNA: TGCGCCAGCAAACAGGACACATTAGTGGGAAATTCACCCCTCCACTTT

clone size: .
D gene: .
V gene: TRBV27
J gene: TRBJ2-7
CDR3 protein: CASSLSRSYEQYF
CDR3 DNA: TGTGCCAGCAGTTTAAGCCGGTCCTACGAGCAGTACTTC

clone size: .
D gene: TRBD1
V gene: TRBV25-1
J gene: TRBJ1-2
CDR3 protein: CASSRTGLDYGYTF
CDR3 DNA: TGTGCCAGCAGCCGGACAGGGCTGGACTATGGCTACACCTTC

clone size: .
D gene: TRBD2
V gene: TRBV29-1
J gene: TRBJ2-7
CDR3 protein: CSVVTSGGYEQYF
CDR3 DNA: TGCAGCGTTGTTACTAGCGGGGGCTACGAGCAGTACTTC

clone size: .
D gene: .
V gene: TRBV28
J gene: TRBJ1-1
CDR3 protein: CASSEGLTNTEAFF
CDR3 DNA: TGTGCCAGCAGCGAAGGGTTGACGAACACTGAAGCTTTCTTT

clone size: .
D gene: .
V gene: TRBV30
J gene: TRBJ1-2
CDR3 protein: CAGYWSGYTF
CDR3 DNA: TGTGCCGGGTACTGGAGTGGCTACACCTTC

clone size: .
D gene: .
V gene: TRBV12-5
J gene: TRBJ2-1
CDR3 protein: CASGGNGTRNGEQFF
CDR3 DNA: TGTGCTAGTGGTGGTAACGGGACTCGGAACGGGGAGCAGTTCTTC

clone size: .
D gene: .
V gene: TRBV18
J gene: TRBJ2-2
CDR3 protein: CASSPAQQGIGAGELFF
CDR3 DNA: TGTGCCAGCTCACCGGCACAGCAGGGAATAGGCGCCGGGGAGCTGTTTTTT

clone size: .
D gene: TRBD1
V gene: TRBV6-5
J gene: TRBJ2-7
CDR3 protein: CASSYAGQGGAYEQYF
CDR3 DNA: TGTGCCAGCAGTTACGCGGGACAGGGGGGGGCATACGAGCAGTACTTC

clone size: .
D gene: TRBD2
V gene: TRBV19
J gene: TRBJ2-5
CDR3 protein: CASSIPGGETQYF
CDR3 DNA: TGTGCCAGTAGTATTCCGGGGGGAGAGACCCAGTACTTC

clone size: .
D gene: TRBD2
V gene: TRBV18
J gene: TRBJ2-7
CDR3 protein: CASSPLEAGAGEQYF
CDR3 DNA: TGTGCCAGCTCACCACTGGAAGCGGGAGCGGGCGAGCAGTACTTC

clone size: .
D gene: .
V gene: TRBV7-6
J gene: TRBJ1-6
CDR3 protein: CASSLGLAGSRSPLHF
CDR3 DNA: TGTGCCAGCAGCTTAGGATTGGCTGGCTCGCGGTCACCCCTCCACTTT

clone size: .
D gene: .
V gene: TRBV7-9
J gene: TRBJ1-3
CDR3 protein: CASGSNTIYF
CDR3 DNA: TGTGCCAGCGGATCAAACACCATATATTTT

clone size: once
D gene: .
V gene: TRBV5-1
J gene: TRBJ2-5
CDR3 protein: CASSFQETQYF
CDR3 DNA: TGCGCCAGCAGCTTCCAAGAGACCCAGTACTTC

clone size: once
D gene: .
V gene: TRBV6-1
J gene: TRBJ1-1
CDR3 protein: CASKESPTEAFF
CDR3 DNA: TGTGCCAGCAAGGAGTCCCCGACTGAAGCTTTCTTT

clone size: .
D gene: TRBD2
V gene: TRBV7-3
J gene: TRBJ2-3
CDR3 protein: CASSPTPGLAQYF
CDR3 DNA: TGTGCCAGCAGCCCAACCCCAGGACTAGCGCAGTATTTT

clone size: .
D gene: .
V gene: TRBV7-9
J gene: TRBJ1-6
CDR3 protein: CASSLGRGDNSPLHF
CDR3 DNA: TGTGCCAGCAGCTTAGGTAGGGGGGATAATTCACCCCTCCACTTT

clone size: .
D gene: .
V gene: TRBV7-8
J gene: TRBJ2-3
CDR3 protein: CASLGGDPAGTDTQYF
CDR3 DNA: TGTGCCAGCTTGGGGGGTGACCCTGCTGGCACAGATACGCAGTATTTT

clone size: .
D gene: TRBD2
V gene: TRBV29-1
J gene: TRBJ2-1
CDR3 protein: CSVAGGSWDNEQFF
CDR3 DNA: TGCAGCGTTGCGGGCGGGAGTTGGGACAATGAGCAGTTCTTC

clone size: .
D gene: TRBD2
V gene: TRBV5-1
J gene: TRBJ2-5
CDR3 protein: CASSLDSGEETQYF
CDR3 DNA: TGCGCCAGCAGCTTAGATAGCGGGGAGGAGACCCAGTACTTC

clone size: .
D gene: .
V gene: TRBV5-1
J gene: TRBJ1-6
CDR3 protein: CASSLLTGNSPLHF
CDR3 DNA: TGCGCCAGCAGCTTACTGACGGGGAATTCACCCCTCCACTTT

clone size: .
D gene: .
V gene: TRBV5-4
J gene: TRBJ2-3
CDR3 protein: CASSLEGSTDTQYF
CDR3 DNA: TGTGCCAGCAGCTTGGAGGGTAGCACAGATACGCAGTATTTT

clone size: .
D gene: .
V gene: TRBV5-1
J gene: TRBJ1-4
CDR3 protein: CASSLDFRQDEKLFF
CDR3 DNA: TGCGCCAGCAGCTTGGACTTCCGACAGGATGAAAAACTGTTTTTT

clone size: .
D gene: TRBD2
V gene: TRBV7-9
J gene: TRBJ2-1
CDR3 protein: CASSVTSGNHNEQFF
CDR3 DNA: TGTGCCAGCAGCGTTACTAGCGGGAACCACAATGAGCAGTTCTTC

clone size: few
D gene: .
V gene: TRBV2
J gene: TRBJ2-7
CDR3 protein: CASSEASAQYYEQYF
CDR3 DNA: TGTGCCAGCAGTGAAGCTTCGGCACAGTACTACGAGCAGTACTTC

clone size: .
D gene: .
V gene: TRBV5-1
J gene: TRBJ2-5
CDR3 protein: CASSRGSIGSVQTQYF
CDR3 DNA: TGCGCCAGCAGTCGTGGGTCTATCGGGTCGGTACAGACCCAGTACTTC

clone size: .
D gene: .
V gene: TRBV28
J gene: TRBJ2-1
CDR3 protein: CASSLGGNEQFF
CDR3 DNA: TGTGCCAGCAGTTTAGGGGGAAATGAGCAGTTCTTC

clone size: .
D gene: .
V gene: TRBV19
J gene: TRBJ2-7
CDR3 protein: CASSIASAYEQYF
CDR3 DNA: TGTGCCAGTAGTATTGCTAGCGCGTACGAGCAGTACTTC

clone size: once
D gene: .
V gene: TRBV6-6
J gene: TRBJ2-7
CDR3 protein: CASSYGGSYEQYF
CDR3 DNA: TGTGCCAGCAGTTACGGGGGCTCCTACGAGCAGTACTTC

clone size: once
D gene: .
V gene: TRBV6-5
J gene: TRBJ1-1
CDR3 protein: CASSYSNGREAFF
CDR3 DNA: TGTGCCAGCAGTTACTCGAACGGCCGTGAAGCTTTCTTT

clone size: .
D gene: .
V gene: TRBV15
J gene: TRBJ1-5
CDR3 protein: CATSPSGEGIKPQHF
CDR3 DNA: TGTGCCACCAGCCCCTCGGGAGAGGGGATCAAGCCCCAGCATTTT

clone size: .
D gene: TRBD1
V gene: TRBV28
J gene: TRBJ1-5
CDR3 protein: CASSPSGTGYNQPQHF
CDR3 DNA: TGTGCCAGCAGTCCATCCGGGACAGGGTATAATCAGCCCCAGCATTTT

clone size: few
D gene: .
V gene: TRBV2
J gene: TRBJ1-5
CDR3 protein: CASSKDDQPQHF
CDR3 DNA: TGTGCCAGCAGTAAAGACGATCAGCCCCAGCATTTT

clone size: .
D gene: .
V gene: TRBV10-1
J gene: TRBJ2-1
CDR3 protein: CASSESGPNEQFF
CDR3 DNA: TGCGCCAGCAGTGAGTCGGGACCAAATGAGCAGTTCTTC

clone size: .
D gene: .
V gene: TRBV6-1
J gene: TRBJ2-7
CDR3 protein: CASSVGEEGRSEQYF
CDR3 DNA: TGTGCCAGCAGTGTGGGGGAGGAGGGCCGCAGCGAGCAGTACTTC

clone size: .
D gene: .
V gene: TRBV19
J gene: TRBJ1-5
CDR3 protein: CASSIWGTDSNQPQHF
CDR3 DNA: TGTGCCAGTAGTATTTGGGGAACGGATAGCAATCAGCCCCAGCATTTT

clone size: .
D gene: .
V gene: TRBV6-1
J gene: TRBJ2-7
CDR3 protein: CASTSRGSYEQYF
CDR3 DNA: TGTGCCAGCACCTCCAGGGGCTCCTACGAGCAGTACTTC

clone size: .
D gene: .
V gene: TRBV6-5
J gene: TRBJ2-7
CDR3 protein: CASRRGYEQYF
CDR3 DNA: TGTGCCAGCAGGCGGGGATACGAGCAGTACTTC